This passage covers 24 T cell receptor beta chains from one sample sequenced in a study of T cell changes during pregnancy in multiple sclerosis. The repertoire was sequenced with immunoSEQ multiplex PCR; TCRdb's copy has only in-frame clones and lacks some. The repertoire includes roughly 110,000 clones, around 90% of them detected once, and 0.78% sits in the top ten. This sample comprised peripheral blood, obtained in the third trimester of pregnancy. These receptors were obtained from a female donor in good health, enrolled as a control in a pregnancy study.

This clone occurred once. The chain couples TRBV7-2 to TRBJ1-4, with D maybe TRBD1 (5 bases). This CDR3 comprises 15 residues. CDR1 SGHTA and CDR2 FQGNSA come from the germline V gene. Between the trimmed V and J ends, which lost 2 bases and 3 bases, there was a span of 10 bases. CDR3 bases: TGTGCCAGCAGCTTATACAGGTTGGCTAATGAAAAACTGTTTTTT. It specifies CASSLYRLANEKLFF.

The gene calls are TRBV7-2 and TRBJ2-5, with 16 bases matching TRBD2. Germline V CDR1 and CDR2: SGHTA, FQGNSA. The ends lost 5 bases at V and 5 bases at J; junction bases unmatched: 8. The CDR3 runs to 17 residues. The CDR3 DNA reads TGTGCCAGCAGCCGGGGGACTAGCGGGGGGGCCGGGGAGACCCAGTACTTC. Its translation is CASSRGTSGGAGETQYF.

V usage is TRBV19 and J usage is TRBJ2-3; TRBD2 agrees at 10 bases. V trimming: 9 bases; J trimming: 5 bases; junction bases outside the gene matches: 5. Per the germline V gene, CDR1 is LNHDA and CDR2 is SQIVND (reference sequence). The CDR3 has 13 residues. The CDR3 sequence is CASSSGGIDTQYF. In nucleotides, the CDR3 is TGTGCCAGCTCTAGCGGGGGAATAGATACGCAGTATTTT.

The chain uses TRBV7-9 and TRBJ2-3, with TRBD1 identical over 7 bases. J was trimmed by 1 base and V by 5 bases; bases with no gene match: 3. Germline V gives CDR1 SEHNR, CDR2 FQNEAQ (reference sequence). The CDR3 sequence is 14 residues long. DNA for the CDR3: TGTGCCAGCAGCCGGGGACAGCGCACAGATACGCAGTATTTT. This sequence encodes CASSRGQRTDTQYF.

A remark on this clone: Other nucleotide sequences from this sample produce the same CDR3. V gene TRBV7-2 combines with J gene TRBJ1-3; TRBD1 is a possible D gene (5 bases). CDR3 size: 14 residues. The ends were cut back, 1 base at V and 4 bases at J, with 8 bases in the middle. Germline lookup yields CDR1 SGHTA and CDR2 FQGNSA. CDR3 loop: CASSLGGDGNTIYF. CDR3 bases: TGTGCCAGCAGCTTAGGGGGGGACGGAAACACCATATATTTT.

The CDR3 coding sequence is TGTGCCAGCAGCGCCCGACTAGCGGGGGGGTACTACGAGCAGTACTTC. This sequence encodes CASSARLAGGYYEQYF. V and J are TRBV11-3 and TRBJ2-7; 14 bases align to TRBD2. CDR1 SGHNT and CDR2 YENEEA come from the germline V gene. The junction had 6 bases not matched to a gene; V was cut back by 5 bases and J by 3 bases. This CDR3 is 16 amino acids long.

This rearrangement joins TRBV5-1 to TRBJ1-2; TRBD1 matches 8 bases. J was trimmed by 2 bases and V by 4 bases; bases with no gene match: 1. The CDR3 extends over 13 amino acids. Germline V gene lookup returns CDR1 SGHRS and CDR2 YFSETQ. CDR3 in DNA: TGCGCCAGCAGCGGACAGGGCAACTATGGCTACACCTTC. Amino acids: CASSGQGNYGYTF. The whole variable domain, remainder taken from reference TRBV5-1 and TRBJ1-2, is KAGVTQTPRYLIKTRGQQVTLSCSPISGHRSVSWYQQTPGQGLQFLFEYFSETQRNKGNFPGRFSGRQFSNSRSEMNVSTLELGDSALYLCASSGQGNYGYTFGSGTRLTVV.

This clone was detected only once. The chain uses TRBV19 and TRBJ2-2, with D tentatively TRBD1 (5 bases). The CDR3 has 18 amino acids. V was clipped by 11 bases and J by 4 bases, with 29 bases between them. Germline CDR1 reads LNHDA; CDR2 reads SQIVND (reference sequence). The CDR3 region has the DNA TGTGCCGTATCCGCAGGGCCGAGGACCTCATTGACCACCGGGGAGCTGTTTTTT. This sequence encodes CAVSAGPRTSLTTGELFF.

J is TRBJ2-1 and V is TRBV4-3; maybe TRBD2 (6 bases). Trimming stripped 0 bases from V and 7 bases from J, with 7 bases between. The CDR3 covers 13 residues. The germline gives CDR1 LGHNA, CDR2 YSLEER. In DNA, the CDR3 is TGCGCCAGCAGCCAAGAGGGACTTAATGAGCAGTTCTTC. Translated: CASSQEGLNEQFF.

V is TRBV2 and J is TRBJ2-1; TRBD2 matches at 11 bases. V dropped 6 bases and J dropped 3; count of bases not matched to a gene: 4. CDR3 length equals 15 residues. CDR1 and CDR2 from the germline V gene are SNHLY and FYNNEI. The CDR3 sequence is CASRAGTSGYNEQFF. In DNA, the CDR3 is TGTGCCAGCAGGGCCGGGACTAGCGGCTACAATGAGCAGTTCTTC. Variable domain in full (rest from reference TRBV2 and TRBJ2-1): EPEVTQTPSHQVTQMGQEVILRCVPISNHLYFYWYRQILGQKVEFLVSFYNNEISEKSEIFDDQFSVERPDGSNFTLKIRSTKLEDSAMYFCASRAGTSGYNEQFFGPGTRLTVL.

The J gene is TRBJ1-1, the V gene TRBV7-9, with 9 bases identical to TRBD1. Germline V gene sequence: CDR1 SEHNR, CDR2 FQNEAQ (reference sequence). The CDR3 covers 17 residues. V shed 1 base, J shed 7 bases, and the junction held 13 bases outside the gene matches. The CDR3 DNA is TGTGCCAGCAGCTTAGTAATAGGACAGGGGTTAAGTTTTGAAGCTTTCTTT. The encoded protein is CASSLVIGQGLSFEAFF.

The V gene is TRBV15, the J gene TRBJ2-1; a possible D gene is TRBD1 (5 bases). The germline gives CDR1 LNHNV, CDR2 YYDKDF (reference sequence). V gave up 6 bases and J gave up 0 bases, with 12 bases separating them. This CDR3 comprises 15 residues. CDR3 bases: TGTGCCACCAGTTCTCGACAGAGCTCCTACAATGAGCAGTTCTTC. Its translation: CATSSRQSSYNEQFF.

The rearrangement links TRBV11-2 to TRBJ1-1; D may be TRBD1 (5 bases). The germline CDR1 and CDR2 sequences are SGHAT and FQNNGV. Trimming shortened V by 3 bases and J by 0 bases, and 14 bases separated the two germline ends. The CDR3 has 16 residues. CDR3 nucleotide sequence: TGTGCCAGCAGCTTCAGGTTGGGGCAGCTGAACACTGAAGCTTTCTTT. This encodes CASSFRLGQLNTEAFF.

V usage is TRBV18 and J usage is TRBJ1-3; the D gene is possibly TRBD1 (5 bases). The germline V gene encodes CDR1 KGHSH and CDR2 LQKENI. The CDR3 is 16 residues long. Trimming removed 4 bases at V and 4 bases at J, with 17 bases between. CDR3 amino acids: CASSHPPWGEGNTIYF. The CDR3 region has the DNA TGTGCCAGCTCACATCCTCCCTGGGGGGAAGGAAACACCATATATTTT.

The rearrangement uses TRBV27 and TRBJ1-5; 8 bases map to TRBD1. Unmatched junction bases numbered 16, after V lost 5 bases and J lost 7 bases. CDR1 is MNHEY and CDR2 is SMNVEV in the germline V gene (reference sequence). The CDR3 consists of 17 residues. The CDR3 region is CASSTGQGYYAGQPQHF. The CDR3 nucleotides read TGTGCCAGCAGTACTGGACAGGGTTATTACGCCGGCCAGCCCCAGCATTTT.

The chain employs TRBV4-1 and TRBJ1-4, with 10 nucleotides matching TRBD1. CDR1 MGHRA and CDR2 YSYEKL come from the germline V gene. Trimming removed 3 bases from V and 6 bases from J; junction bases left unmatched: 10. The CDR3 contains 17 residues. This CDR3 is CASSQKTFGQGDEKLFF. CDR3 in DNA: TGCGCCAGCAGCCAGAAGACGTTTGGACAGGGGGATGAAAAACTGTTTTTT.

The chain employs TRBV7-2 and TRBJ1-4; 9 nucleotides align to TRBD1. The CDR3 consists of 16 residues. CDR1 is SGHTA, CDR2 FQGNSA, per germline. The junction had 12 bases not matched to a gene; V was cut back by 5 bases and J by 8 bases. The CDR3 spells CASSPGNTGGGEKLFF. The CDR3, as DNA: TGTGCCAGCAGCCCAGGAAACACAGGGGGCGGCGAAAAACTGTTTTTT.

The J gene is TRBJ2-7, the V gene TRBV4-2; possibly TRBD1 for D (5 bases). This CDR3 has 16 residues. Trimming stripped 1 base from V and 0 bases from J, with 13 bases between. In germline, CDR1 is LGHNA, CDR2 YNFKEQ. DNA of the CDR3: TGTGCCAGCAGCCAAGTAGCAACAGGTACCTCCTACGAGCAGTACTTC. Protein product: CASSQVATGTSYEQYF.

The CDR3 here is CASSQDSAGATTDTQYF. CDR3 DNA sequence: TGTGCCAGCAGCCAAGATTCAGCGGGGGCCACCACAGATACGCAGTATTTT. This chain links TRBV14 with TRBJ2-3; 8 positions match TRBD2. The CDR3 spans 17 residues. V gave up 0 bases and J gave up 2 bases; unmatched junction bases: 7. From germline, CDR1 is SGHDN and CDR2 FVKESK.

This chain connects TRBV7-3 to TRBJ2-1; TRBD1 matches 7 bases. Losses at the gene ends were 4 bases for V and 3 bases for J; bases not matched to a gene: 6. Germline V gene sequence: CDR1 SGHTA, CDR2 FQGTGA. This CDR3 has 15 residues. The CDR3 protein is CASSSDRVIYNEQFF. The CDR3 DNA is TGTGCCAGCAGCTCAGACAGGGTTATCTACAATGAGCAGTTCTTC.

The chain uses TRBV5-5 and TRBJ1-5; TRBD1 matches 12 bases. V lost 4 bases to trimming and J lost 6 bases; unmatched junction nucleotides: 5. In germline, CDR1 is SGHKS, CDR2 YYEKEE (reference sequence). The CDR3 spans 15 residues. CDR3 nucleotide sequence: TGTGCCAGCAGCCTGGGACAGGGGGCGGGTCAGCCCCAGCATTTT. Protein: CASSLGQGAGQPQHF.

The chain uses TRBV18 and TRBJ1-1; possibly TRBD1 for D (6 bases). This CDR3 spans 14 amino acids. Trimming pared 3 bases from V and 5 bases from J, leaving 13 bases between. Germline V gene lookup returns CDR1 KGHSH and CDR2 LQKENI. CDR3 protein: CASSPGAGNTEAFF. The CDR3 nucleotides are TGTGCCAGCTCACCGGGGGCAGGAAATACTGAAGCTTTCTTT.

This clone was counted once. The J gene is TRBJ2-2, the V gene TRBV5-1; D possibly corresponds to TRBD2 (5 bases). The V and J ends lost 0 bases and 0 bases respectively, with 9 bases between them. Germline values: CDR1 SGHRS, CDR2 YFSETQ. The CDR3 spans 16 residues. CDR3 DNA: TGCGCCAGCAGCTTGGGAGGACTTTCGAACACCGGGGAGCTGTTTTTT. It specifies CASSLGGLSNTGELFF.

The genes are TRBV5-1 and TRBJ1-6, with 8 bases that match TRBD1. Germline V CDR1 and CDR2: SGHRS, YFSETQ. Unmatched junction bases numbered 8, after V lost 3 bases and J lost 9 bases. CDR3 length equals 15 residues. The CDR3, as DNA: TGCGCCAGCAGCTCAATGGGACAGGAGGCTTCACCCCTCCACTTT. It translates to CASSSMGQEASPLHF.